These T cell receptor beta chains were read from a single sample in a study of cytotoxic CD8 clonotypes in ibrutinib-treated CLL. This table comes from immunoSEQ multiplex PCR, and its TCRdb copy is limited to in-frame clones, with some not included. Here the sample spans roughly 200,000 clones, roughly 73% being singletons. This specimen consisted of PBMCs, obtained after 12 months of ibrutinib treatment. These receptors originate from a human donor with chronic lymphocytic leukemia. CDR3s include the opening cysteine and the closing phenylalanine or tryptophan. The D gene is left open where the match is weak. The size of a clone is reported for some rows only, either as once, few or many, or as a class for expanded clones.

>TRBV10-3|TRBJ2-1|TRBD1|-
CAISDQGRGQQFF
TGTGCCATCAGTGACCAGGGCAGGGGGCAGCAGTTCTTC
>TRBV11-2|TRBJ2-3|TRBD2|-
CASSLVAGTSGTDTQYF
TGTGCCAGCAGCTTAGTTGCCGGGACTAGCGGGACAGATACGCAGTATTTT
>TRBV30|TRBJ2-2|-|-
CAWSVSTGELFF
TGTGCCTGGAGTGTTAGTACCGGGGAGCTGTTTTTT
>TRBV4-1|TRBJ2-7|-|-
CASSQVGGDEQYF
TGCGCCAGCAGCCAAGTCGGAGGGGACGAGCAGTACTTC
>TRBV18|TRBJ2-7|-|few
CASSPDQPYEQYF
TGTGCCAGCTCGCCGGACCAACCCTACGAGCAGTACTTC
>TRBV18|TRBJ1-1|-|-
CASSQGTNTEAFF
TGTGCCAGCTCCCAGGGGACGAACACTGAAGCTTTCTTT
>TRBV5-1|TRBJ2-5|-|-
CASSSPGEETQYF
TGCGCCAGCAGCTCGCCGGGAGAAGAGACCCAGTACTTC
>TRBV19|TRBJ1-5|TRBD1|-
CASRGTGGGDQPQHF
TGTGCCAGTAGAGGTACGGGAGGGGGCGATCAGCCCCAGCATTTT
>TRBV19|TRBJ1-2|-|-
CASTQTEPNYGYTF
TGTGCCAGTACCCAGACGGAACCCAACTATGGCTACACCTTC
>TRBV30|TRBJ2-2|TRBD1|few
CAWSGDRDAGELFF
TGTGCCTGGAGTGGAGACAGGGACGCCGGGGAGCTGTTTTTT
>TRBV6-5|TRBJ2-5|TRBD2|-
CASINPSGGPIQHF
TGTGCCAGCATAAACCCCAGCGGGGGGCCGATTCAGCACTTC
>TRBV2|TRBJ2-2|-|-
CASSMRITGELFF
TGTGCCAGCAGTATGCGGATCACCGGGGAGCTGTTTTTT
>TRBV5-1|TRBJ1-2|-|-
CASTMDSNRLYGYTF
TGCGCCAGCACTATGGACAGCAACCGTCTCTATGGCTACACCTTC
>TRBV5-6|TRBJ2-1|-|-
CASSLWVGSSYNEQFF
TGTGCCAGCAGCTTGTGGGTGGGCAGCTCCTACAATGAGCAGTTCTTC
>TRBV6-1|TRBJ1-1|-|-
CASSEWINTEAFF
TGTGCCAGCAGTGAATGGATAAACACTGAAGCTTTCTTT
>TRBV6-6|TRBJ1-1|-|-
CASSYSVSEAFF
TGTGCCAGCAGTTACAGTGTTTCTGAAGCTTTCTTT
>TRBV6-5|TRBJ2-7|-|-
CASRSRGEPGYEQYF
TGTGCCAGCAGGTCGAGGGGGGAACCGGGGTACGAGCAGTACTTC
>TRBV4-1|TRBJ2-5|TRBD2|-
CASSRTSGDQETQYF
TGCGCCAGCAGCCGGACTAGCGGCGACCAAGAGACCCAGTACTTC
>TRBV7-2|TRBJ2-7|-|-
CASSYYYEQYF
TGTGCCAGCAGCTACTACTACGAGCAGTACTTC
>TRBV2|TRBJ2-1|-|-
CASSVSGLELYNEQFF
TGTGCCAGCAGTGTCTCGGGACTTGAACTCTACAATGAGCAGTTCTTC
>TRBV7-2|TRBJ1-3|-|-
CASSLGGARLGNTIYF
TGTGCCAGCAGCTTGGGGGGGGCTCGTCTAGGAAACACCATATATTTT
>TRBV6-1|TRBJ2-3|TRBD2|-
CASSEERGGTDTQYF
TGTGCCAGCAGTGAAGAGCGGGGGGGCACAGATACGCAGTATTTT
>TRBV4-1|TRBJ2-7|-|-
CASSLGRTSWYEQYF
TGCGCCAGCAGCCTGGGTCGTACTAGTTGGTACGAGCAGTACTTC
>TRBV5-1|TRBJ1-1|-|-
CASSPRDPAAGGAFF
TGCGCCAGCAGCCCCCGGGACCCTGCTGCTGGAGGGGCTTTCTTT
>TRBV19|TRBJ2-2|TRBD2|-
CASINSGRAAGELFF
TGTGCCAGTATTAATAGCGGGAGGGCCGCCGGGGAGCTGTTTTTT
>TRBV30|TRBJ2-1|-|-
CAWRSLAGNEQFF
TGTGCCTGGAGATCCCTGGCGGGCAATGAGCAGTTCTTC
>TRBV2|TRBJ2-4|-|many
CASSEDSSKNIQYF
TGTGCCAGCAGTGAGGACAGCTCCAAAAACATTCAGTACTTC
>TRBV6-5|TRBJ1-2|-|-
CASSQDAGGYTF
TGTGCCAGCAGTCAGGACGCTGGGGGCTACACCTTC
>TRBV27|TRBJ2-7|-|-
CASSLNQGPPYF
TGTGCCAGCAGTTTAAACCAGGGTCCCCCGTACTTC
>TRBV11-2|TRBJ1-1|-|-
CASSLVGGNTEAFF
TGTGCCAGCAGCTTAGTAGGAGGAAACACTGAAGCTTTCTTT
>TRBV2|TRBJ2-1|TRBD2|-
CASNGPGGNEQFF
TGTGCCAGCAACGGCCCCGGGGGGAATGAGCAGTTCTTC
>TRBV9|TRBJ2-1|TRBD2|-
CASSVGEGTGGRRNEQFF
TGTGCCAGCAGCGTAGGAGAGGGGACTGGCGGGAGACGGAATGAGCAGTTCTTC
>TRBV27|TRBJ2-7|TRBD1|-
CASSASTGSTYEQYF
TGTGCCAGCAGTGCATCGACAGGGAGTACCTACGAGCAGTACTTC
>TRBV10-1|TRBJ2-7|-|-
CASSDQGYEQYF
TGCGCCAGCAGTGATCAGGGTTACGAGCAGTACTTC
>TRBV5-5|TRBJ1-1|-|-
CASSPTDLYREAGAFF
TGTGCCAGCAGCCCTACCGATCTGTACAGGGAAGCGGGGGCTTTCTTT
>TRBV19|TRBJ2-2|-|-
CASNLNTGELFF
TGTGCCAGTAACCTAAACACCGGGGAGCTGTTTTTT
>TRBV19|TRBJ2-7|-|-
CASSPKGISYEQYF
TGTGCCAGTAGTCCCAAAGGTATCTCCTACGAGCAGTACTTC
>TRBV30|TRBJ2-7|-|-
CAWSDLNRDRLGEQYF
TGTGCCTGGAGTGACCTCAACCGGGACCGCCTCGGCGAGCAGTACTTC
>TRBV6-4|TRBJ2-1|-|-
CASSDAASRGEQFF
TGTGCCAGCAGTGACGCCGCCTCTAGGGGGGAGCAGTTCTTC
>TRBV6-4|TRBJ2-1|-|-
CASSDNPTGRNEQFF
TGTGCCAGCAGTGACAACCCGACAGGGAGGAATGAGCAGTTCTTC
>TRBV11-2|TRBJ1-1|-|-
CASSSVRRVSEAFF
TGTGCCAGCAGCTCCGTCCGGAGAGTTAGTGAAGCTTTCTTT
>TRBV11-2|TRBJ2-7|-|-
CASSLARAGFYEQYF
TGTGCCAGCAGCTTAGCGAGAGCTGGCTTCTACGAGCAGTACTTC
>TRBV23-1|TRBJ1-2|-|-
CASSPRVADYGYTF
TGCGCCAGCAGTCCCCGGGTGGCGGACTATGGCTACACCTTC
>TRBV6-5|TRBJ2-4|TRBD1|-
CASGTALAKNIQYF
TGTGCCAGCGGGACAGCCCTAGCCAAAAACATTCAGTACTTC
>TRBV6-1|TRBJ1-3|TRBD1|-
CASRWDRASGNTIYF
TGTGCCAGCAGGTGGGACAGGGCCTCTGGAAACACCATATATTTT
>TRBV10-3|TRBJ2-1|TRBD2|-
CAISEGTSGSYNEQFF
TGTGCCATCAGTGAGGGGACTAGCGGGAGTTACAATGAGCAGTTCTTC
>TRBV11-3|TRBJ2-7|-|-
CASSLGTGYEQYF
TGTGCCAGCAGCTTAGGGACGGGTTACGAGCAGTACTTC
>TRBV7-3|TRBJ2-7|TRBD1|-
CASSWDRGLEVTYEQYF
TGTGCCAGCAGCTGGGACAGGGGGCTAGAAGTTACCTACGAGCAGTACTTC
>TRBV28|TRBJ2-1|TRBD2|-
CASSSQRESDEQFF
TGTGCCAGCAGTTCCCAGCGGGAGTCCGATGAGCAGTTCTTC
>TRBV6-1|TRBJ2-1|-|few
CASRRDPNNEQFF
TGTGCCTCAAGGCGGGATCCGAACAATGAGCAGTTCTTC